The clone carrying this TCR beta chain was counted ten times or more. The antigen is undetermined. Individual cDNA molecules received unique molecular identifiers. TCRdb re-analysed the 5' RACE reads in MiXCR, keeping a single row per CDR3 protein. The table lists approximately 38,000 distinct CDR3 sequences, about 3.8% of them singletons. The sample originates from a study of early T cells in non-severe SARS-CoV-2 infection. Study as a whole: Sequenced material consisted of bulk RNA (from unsorted whole blood), and chains were unpaired. Regarding the study as a whole: Anti-spike CD8 specificities were favored by VDJdb matching, whose results missed private and CD4 specificities.

This CDR3 has 11 residues. The germline CDR1 and CDR2 sequences are MDHEN and SYDVKM. Trimming took off 2 bases at V and 9 bases at J, with 5 bases between the two ends. The sequencing input was whole blood. The rearrangement links TRBV28 to TRBJ2-1; D uncertain. This TCR came from an adult who was a healthcare worker with PCR-confirmed SARS-CoV-2 infection or an uninfected control (not recorded which). CDR3 loop: CASSLRLEQFF. In DNA form, the CDR3 reads TGTGCCAGCAGTTTACGGCTTGAGCAGTTCTTC.